This T cell receptor beta chain derives from a study of blood T cells in healthy people across ages. Across the study: Per two T cells, about one barcoded beta molecule was captured through template switching. Findings and limits, study-wide: When set beside aged donors, long-lived donors presented more naive CD4+ cells and higher diversity.

The use of a sample-barcoded 5' primer and a J-beta primer mix characterized a second PCR of about 7 to 12 cycles. The authors tagged each cDNA molecule using a template-switch adaptor with 12 random nucleotides. TCRdb reprocessed the 5' RACE reads via MiXCR and lists one record per CDR3 protein. This table holds about 970,000 distinct CDR3 sequences, about 51% found once. Note on this clonotype: Its cognate antigen is unknown.

Trimming removed 3 bases at V and 10 bases at J, with 13 bases between. Germline V CDR1 and CDR2: PRHDT, FYEKMQ (reference sequence). The CDR3 covers 14 residues. This rearrangement joins TRBV13 to TRBJ1-6; unclear D gene. The TCR comes from an older woman in good health. Sequenced sample: blood. The CDR3 region has the DNA TGTGCCAGCAGCTTGAAGGCCTGGGCCTCACCCCTCCACTTT. Protein: CASSLKAWASPLHF.